These 21 T cell receptor beta chains originate from one sample sequenced in a study of T cell responses to AZD1222 COVID-19 vaccine. Libraries were prepared by immunoSEQ multiplex PCR; TCRdb keeps only in-frame clonotypes and omits some of them. The repertoire holds around 160,000 clones, with about 92% as singletons. The input for sequencing was peripheral blood, taken on day 0 of AZD1222 vaccination. These receptor sequences come from an adult in good health.

The chain recombines TRBV19 with TRBJ1-3; the D gene is possibly TRBD1 (5 bases). Germline V lookup: CDR1 LNHDA, CDR2 SQIVND (reference sequence). Trimming removed 7 bases at V and 2 bases at J, with 12 bases between. The length of the CDR3 is 14 residues. CDR3 coding DNA: TGTGCCAGTAAATTTCGGGGGGCTGGAAACACCATATATTTT. Encoded protein: CASKFRGAGNTIYF. Full variable domain (rest looked up from reference TRBV19 and TRBJ1-3): DGGITQSPKYLFRKEGQNVTLSCEQNLNHDAMYWYRQDPGQGLRLIYYSQIVNDFQKGDIAEGYSVSREKKESFPLTVTSAQKNPTAFYLCASKFRGAGNTIYFGEGSWLTVV.

The chain couples TRBV11-2 to TRBJ2-7; D ambiguous. V gave up 2 bases and J gave up 2 bases, with 7 bases separating them. Germline CDR1 reads SGHAT; CDR2 reads FQNNGV. This CDR3 spans 13 amino acids. CDR3 bases: TGTGCCAGCAGCTTAAAGCCGGCCTACGAGCAGTACTTC. Protein product: CASSLKPAYEQYF.

The V gene is TRBV19, the J gene TRBJ2-5; no clear D. This CDR3 is 13 amino acids long. The germline V gene encodes CDR1 LNHDA and CDR2 SQIVND (reference sequence). V lost 5 bases and J lost 2, with 9 bases in between. CDR3 residues: CASSLEKQETQYF. In nucleotides, the CDR3 is TGTGCCAGTAGTCTTGAGAAGCAAGAGACCCAGTACTTC.

The chain has TRBV5-4 and TRBJ1-1, with 12 bases fitting TRBD1. V lost 4 bases to trimming and J lost 7 bases; unmatched junction nucleotides: 8. The CDR3 covers 15 residues. Germline V gives CDR1 SGHNT, CDR2 YYREEE (reference sequence). This chain's CDR3 is CASSNRDRGHNEAFF. CDR3 bases: TGTGCCAGCAGCAACCGGGACAGGGGGCATAATGAAGCTTTCTTT.

The chain employs TRBV6-6 and TRBJ2-5, with D hard to call. The V end was cut by 6 bases, the J end by 1 base, with 15 bases between. Germline V gene sequence: CDR1 MNHNY, CDR2 SVGAGI (reference sequence). The CDR3 runs 15 residues. The CDR3 DNA reads as TGTGCCAGCAGCCCAAGGGCACAGATCCAAGAGACCCAGTACTTC. Translation: CASSPRAQIQETQYF.

This clone showed up just once. The rearrangement uses TRBV7-2 and TRBJ2-7, with a tentative D call TRBD2 (6 bases). The CDR3 sequence is 13 residues long. CDR1 and CDR2 from the germline V gene are SGHTA and FQGNSA. The germline V and J ends were trimmed by 5 bases and 0 bases, with 8 bases remaining between them. The CDR3 is CASSRSGSYEQYF. CDR3 coding DNA: TGTGCCAGCAGCCGTAGCGGCTCCTACGAGCAGTACTTC.

The chain carries TRBV11-2 and TRBJ2-3; D may be TRBD1 or TRBD2 (6 bases each). The CDR3 runs 15 residues. CDR1 and CDR2 (germline): SGHAT, FQNNGV. V was pared by 5 bases and J by 1 base, with 13 bases between. The CDR3, as DNA: TGTGCCAGCAGCCTAGGGGGGTATCGCACAGATACGCAGTATTTT. It specifies CASSLGGYRTDTQYF.

The chain joins TRBV5-4 to TRBJ1-2; D is possibly TRBD1 (5 bases). The CDR3 covers 13 residues. Per germline, CDR1 SGHNT and CDR2 YYREEE (reference sequence). V was cut by 4 bases and J by 1 base, with 8 bases left in between. The CDR3 is CASSKDSNYGYTF. The CDR3 nucleotides read TGTGCCAGCAGCAAAGACAGTAACTATGGCTACACCTTC.

The V gene is TRBV11-1, the J gene TRBJ2-7; 9 positions agree with TRBD1. The ends lost 4 bases at V and 5 bases at J; junction bases unmatched: 9. The CDR3 totals 15 residues. Germline-derived CDR1 and CDR2 are SGHAT and FQDESV (reference sequence). CDR3 sequence reads: CASSSPSTGGNEQYF. CDR3 DNA sequence: TGTGCCAGCAGCTCACCTTCGACAGGGGGGAACGAGCAGTACTTC.

The chain employs TRBV7-9 and TRBJ1-4; 7 bases map to TRBD1. Trimming removed 5 bases from V and 2 bases from J; junction bases left unmatched: 8. Germline CDR1 reads SEHNR; CDR2 reads FQNEAQ (reference sequence). The CDR3 covers 16 residues. The CDR3: CASSRTGEPTNEKLFF. The CDR3 nucleotides are TGTGCCAGCAGCCGAACAGGGGAGCCTACTAATGAAAAACTGTTTTTT.

The genes are TRBV10-1 and TRBJ1-1; maybe TRBD1 (5 bases). This CDR3 region has 13 residues. CDR1 and CDR2 (germline): WNHNN, SYGVQD (reference sequence). Trimming stripped 9 bases from V and 4 bases from J, with 15 bases between. CDR3 nucleotide sequence: TGCGCCAGTAAGGGGACGAGTAGCACTGAAGCTTTCTTT. Translation: CASKGTSSTEAFF.

The chain couples TRBV3-1 (or the pseudogene TRBV3-2) to TRBJ1-4; tentative D call: TRBD1 (6 bases). The CDR3 extends over 16 amino acids. Trimming took 0 bases from V and 15 from J, leaving 23 bases between them. From germline, CDR1 is LGHDT and CDR2 YNNKEL (reference sequence). The CDR3 here is CASSQEAPRLGGPLFF. In DNA, the CDR3 is TGTGCCAGCAGCCAAGAAGCCCCGCGGTTGGGGGGCCCTTTGTTTTTT.

The CDR3 DNA sequence: TGTGCCAGTAGTGAGGACAGGGGAACCTACAATGAGCAGTTCTTC. It yields the protein CASSEDRGTYNEQFF. The chain carries TRBV19 and TRBJ2-1, with 9 positions matching TRBD1. The CDR3 covers 15 residues. The V gene end was trimmed by 5 bases and the J gene end by 2 bases; junction bases not matched to a gene: 4. Germline CDR1 LNHDA, CDR2 SQIVND (reference sequence).

V usage is TRBV6-1 and J usage is TRBJ1-5; the D is unclear. V lost 1 base, J lost 0 bases, and 7 bases lay in between. Germline assignment: CDR1 MNHNS and CDR2 SASEGT. This CDR3 region has 15 residues. CDR3 residues: CASSEERYSNQPQHF. For the CDR3, the DNA is TGTGCCAGCAGTGAAGAGCGGTATAGCAATCAGCCCCAGCATTTT.

The V call is TRBV7-9, the J call TRBJ2-7, with 8 bases aligning to TRBD2. The CDR3 is 12 residues long. J gave up 4 bases and V 10 bases, and 6 bases lay outside the gene matches. Germline V gene data show CDR1 as SEHNR and CDR2 as FQNEAQ (reference sequence). The CDR3 reads CATRSGGYEQYF. CDR3 bases: TGTGCCACCCGCAGCGGGGGTTACGAGCAGTACTTC. Full variable domain (remainder filled in from reference TRBV7-9 and TRBJ2-7): DTGVSQNPRHKITKRGQNVTFRCDPISEHNRLYWYRQTLGQGPEFLTYFQNEAQLEKSRLLSDRFSAERPKGSFSTLEIQRTEQGDSAMYLCATRSGGYEQYFGPGTRLTVT.

J is TRBJ2-1 and V is TRBV5-1; D gene uncertain. Between the trimmed V and J ends, which lost 1 base and 7 bases, there was a span of 12 bases. Germline V gene sequence: CDR1 SGHRS, CDR2 YFSETQ. The CDR3 is 14 amino acids. CDR3 bases: TGCGCCAGCAGCTTGTTTTCTGCGGATAATGAGCAGTTCTTC. This codes for CASSLFSADNEQFF.

The CDR3 DNA reads as TGCGCCAGCAGCTTGGATGGCAGGGGCTATGAGCAGTTCTTC. This gives the protein CASSLDGRGYEQFF. The chain has TRBV5-1 and TRBJ2-1; D might be TRBD1 (6 bases). Trimming cost V 0 bases and J 8 bases, with 12 bases left between them. The germline V gene encodes CDR1 SGHRS and CDR2 YFSETQ. The CDR3 is 14 residues long.

This chain joins TRBV11-1 and TRBJ2-7; no reliable D call. The germline gives CDR1 SGHAT, CDR2 FQDESV (reference sequence). This CDR3 spans 14 amino acids. V lost 3 bases and J lost 3, with 12 bases in between. CDR3: CASSLEQHHYEQYF. The CDR3 coding sequence is TGTGCCAGCAGCTTGGAACAGCACCACTACGAGCAGTACTTC.

The rearrangement joins TRBV27 to TRBJ1-5; 7 nucleotides line up with TRBD1. Germline V gene data show CDR1 as MNHEY and CDR2 as SMNVEV (reference sequence). This CDR3 contains 14 residues. The ends lost 2 bases at V and 6 bases at J; junction bases unmatched: 4. The CDR3 loop is CASSLQGGGQPQHF. Here the CDR3 DNA reads TGTGCCAGCAGTTTACAGGGGGGCGGTCAGCCCCAGCATTTT.

V and J are TRBV19 and TRBJ1-5; 8 nucleotides line up with TRBD1. CDR3 length equals 15 residues. J was trimmed by 4 bases and V by 8 bases; bases with no gene match: 10. CDR1 and CDR2 from the germline V gene are LNHDA and SQIVND (reference sequence). This CDR3 reads CASRNRDRINQPQHF. DNA for the CDR3: TGTGCCAGTCGGAACCGGGACAGGATAAATCAGCCCCAGCATTTT.

This chain connects TRBV6-1 to TRBJ2-7; TRBD1 is a possible D gene (6 bases). The ends were cut back, 3 bases at V and 5 bases at J, with 11 bases in the middle. The CDR3 spans 13 residues. CDR1 is MNHNS and CDR2 is SASEGT in the germline V gene. The CDR3 bases are TGTGCCAGCAGTGAGGGGGCGGTCCACGAGCAGTACTTC. The encoded protein is CASSEGAVHEQYF.